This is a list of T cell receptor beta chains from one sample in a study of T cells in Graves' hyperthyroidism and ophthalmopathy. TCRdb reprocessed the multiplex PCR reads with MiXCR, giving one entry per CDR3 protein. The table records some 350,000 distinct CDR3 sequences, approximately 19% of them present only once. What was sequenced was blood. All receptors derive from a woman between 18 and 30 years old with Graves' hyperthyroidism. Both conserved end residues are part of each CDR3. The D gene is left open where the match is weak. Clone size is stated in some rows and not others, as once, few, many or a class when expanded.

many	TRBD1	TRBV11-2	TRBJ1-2	TGTGCCAGCAGCCCTAGGACAGGGGGGGAGAGAATCAACTATGGCTACACCTTC	CASSPRTGGERINYGYTF
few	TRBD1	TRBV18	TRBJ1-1	TGTGCCAGCTCACCACCGGGACAGGGGTCGAACACTGAAGCTTTCTTT	CASSPPGQGSNTEAFF
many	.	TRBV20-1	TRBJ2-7	TGCAGTGCTAGTCGGGACACCTACGAGCAGTACTTC	CSASRDTYEQYF
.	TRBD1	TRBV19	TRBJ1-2	TGTGCCAGTACCCCCGGGACAGATGGCTACACCTTC	CASTPGTDGYTF
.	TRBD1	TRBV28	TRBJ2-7	TGTGCCAGCAGTTTATCCAGAACAGGGGGCAGGGGTCAGTACGAGCAGTACTTC	CASSLSRTGGRGQYEQYF
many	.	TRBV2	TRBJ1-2	TGTGCCAGCAGTCCGAGGTCGGACAGTGAGTATGGCTACACCTTC	CASSPRSDSEYGYTF
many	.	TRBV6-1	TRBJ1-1	TGTGCCACCCACAGGGACACTGAAGCTTTCTTT	CATHRDTEAFF
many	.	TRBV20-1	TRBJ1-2	TGCAGTGCTAGAGATCCGCACGGTCTCCTATTTCGATATGGCTACACCTTC	CSARDPHGLLFRYGYTF
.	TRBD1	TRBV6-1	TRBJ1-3	TGTGCCACCTCGCTCTCCGGACAGGGGGCAACCATATATTTT	CATSLSGQGATIYF
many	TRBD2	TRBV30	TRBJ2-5	TGTGCCTGGAGGACTAGCGGGGCAAGGGGAGGTGAGACCCAGTACTTC	CAWRTSGARGGETQYF
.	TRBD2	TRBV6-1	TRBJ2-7	TGTGCCAGCAGCCGACTAGCTCCCGACGAGCAGTACTTC	CASSRLAPDEQYF
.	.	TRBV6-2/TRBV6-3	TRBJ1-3	TGTGCCAGCAGTTACTCCGCACGGGGCTCGCTCGGTGGAAACACCATATATTTT	CASSYSARGSLGGNTIYF
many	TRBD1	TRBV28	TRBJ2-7	TGTGCCACTTTGAGACAGGGTACCTACGAGCAGTACTTC	CATLRQGTYEQYF
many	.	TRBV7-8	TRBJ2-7	TGTGCCAGCAGCACCGTCCACGAGCAGTACTTC	CASSTVHEQYF
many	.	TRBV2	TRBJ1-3	TGTGCTGGAAGCAGTTTCTCTGGAAACACCATATATTTT	CAGSSFSGNTIYF
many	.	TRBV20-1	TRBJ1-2	TGCAGTGCTAGTATCCCAGACAAGGCCCTAGCTGGCTACACCTTC	CSASIPDKALAGYTF
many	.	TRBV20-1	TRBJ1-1	TGCAGTGCTATCTCCTCGGCGGGCCACGAGGGTGGAGCTTTCTTT	CSAISSAGHEGGAFF
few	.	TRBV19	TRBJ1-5	TGTGCCAGTAGTCTTTCCGGGTCCCTGAGCGATCAGCCCCAGCATTTT	CASSLSGSLSDQPQHF
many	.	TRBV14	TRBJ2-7	TGTGCCAGCGGAACAGGGTCCACCTACGAGCAGTACTTC	CASGTGSTYEQYF
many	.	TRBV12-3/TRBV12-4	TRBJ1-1	TGTGCCAGCACCTTTGGACGGGACACTGAAGCTTTCTTT	CASTFGRDTEAFF
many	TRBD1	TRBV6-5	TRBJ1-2	TGTGCCAGCAGATCTACAGGGGGCGACTATGGCTACACCTTC	CASRSTGGDYGYTF
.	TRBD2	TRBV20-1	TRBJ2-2	TGCAGTGCTAGAGGATCTAGCGGGGGCGCGAACACCGGGGAGCTGTTTTTT	CSARGSSGGANTGELFF
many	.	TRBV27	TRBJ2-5	TGTGCCAGCAGTCCTACTTGGGGGACGGAAGAGACCCAGTACTTC	CASSPTWGTEETQYF
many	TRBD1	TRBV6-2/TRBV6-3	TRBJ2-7	TGTGCCAGCAGTTACCGTTCATCCTTGACAGGGGGCGACGACGAGCAGTACTTC	CASSYRSSLTGGDDEQYF
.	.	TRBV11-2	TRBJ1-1	TGTGCCAGCAGCCCCATTTCAGGGCGGAGTTACACTGAAGCTTTCTTT	CASSPISGRSYTEAFF
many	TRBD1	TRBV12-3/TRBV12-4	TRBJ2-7	TGTGCCAGCCAGGGGGATATGGGGGAGCAGTACTTC	CASQGDMGEQYF
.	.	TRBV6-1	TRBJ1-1	TGTGCCAGCAGTCTGGGGTTGACTGTGAACACTGAAGCTTTCTTT	CASSLGLTVNTEAFF
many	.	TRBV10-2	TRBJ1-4	TGCGCCAGCAGTGAGTCGGAGGGGAGCGTTGAAAAACTGTTTTTT	CASSESEGSVEKLFF
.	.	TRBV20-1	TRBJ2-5	TGCAGTGCTAGACAACAGGTCCAAGAGACCCAGTACTTC	CSARQQVQETQYF
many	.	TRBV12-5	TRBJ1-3	TGTGCTAGTGGTTTGGTACGAGATTTACAGTCTGGAAACACCATATATTTT	CASGLVRDLQSGNTIYF
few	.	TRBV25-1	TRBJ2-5	TGTGCCAGCAGTGAAAGAAAGGACATCTGGAGCCGGGAGACCCAGTACTTC	CASSERKDIWSRETQYF
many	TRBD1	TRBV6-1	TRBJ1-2	TGTGCCAGCAGTCTCGGACAGGGGGCGAACGGCTACACCTTC	CASSLGQGANGYTF
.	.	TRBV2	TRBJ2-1	TGTGCCAGCAGTCTCGGGAACAATGAGCAGTTCTTC	CASSLGNNEQFF
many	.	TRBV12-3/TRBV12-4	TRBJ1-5	TGTGCCAGCAGTTTATGGGGATTTCAGCCCCAGCATTTT	CASSLWGFQPQHF
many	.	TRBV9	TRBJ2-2	TGTGCCAGCAGCGTAGAGGCCAGGCCGAACACCGGGGAGCTGTTTTTT	CASSVEARPNTGELFF
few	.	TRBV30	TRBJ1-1	TGTGCCTGGAGGCCTACGCCGGCCAGGGAGAGGTCTGAAGCTTTCTTT	CAWRPTPARERSEAFF
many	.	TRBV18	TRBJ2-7	TGTGCCAGCTCTCGCTGGGACGCCTCCTACGAGCAGTACTTC	CASSRWDASYEQYF
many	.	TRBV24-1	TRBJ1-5	TGTGCCACCAGTGATACCATGGATCAGCCCCAGCATTTT	CATSDTMDQPQHF
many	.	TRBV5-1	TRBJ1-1	TGCGCCAGCAGCCCCGGACGCGGGGGAGCTTTCTTT	CASSPGRGGAFF
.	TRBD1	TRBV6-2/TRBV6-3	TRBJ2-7	TGTGCCAGCAGTTACGCAGAGGGGGCCGAGCAGTACTTC	CASSYAEGAEQYF
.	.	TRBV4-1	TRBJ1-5	TGCGCCAGCAGCCATAATAAGGCGGATTATAGCAATCAGCCCCAGCATTTT	CASSHNKADYSNQPQHF
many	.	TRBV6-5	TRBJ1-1	TGTGCCAGCAGTTACCCGACGGAAGAATGGAACACTGAAGCTTTCTTT	CASSYPTEEWNTEAFF
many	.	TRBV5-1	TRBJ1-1	TGCGCCAGCAGTCCGGAGGACGGGAGCACTGAAGCTTTCTTT	CASSPEDGSTEAFF
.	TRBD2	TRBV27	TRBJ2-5	TGTGCCAGCAGTACGCATGGGACTAGCGGGAGGGAGACCCAGTACTTC	CASSTHGTSGRETQYF
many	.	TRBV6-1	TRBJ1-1	TGTGCCAGCAGTGAAGGGGGGCAGGGGCTCACTGAAGCTTTCTTT	CASSEGGQGLTEAFF
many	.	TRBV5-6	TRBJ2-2	TGTGCCAGCAGCTCGACAGCAAGAAGAGGTAACACCGGGGAGCTGTTTTTT	CASSSTARRGNTGELFF
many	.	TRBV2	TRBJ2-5	TGTGCCAGCAGCGAGGTACAAGAGACCCAGTACTTC	CASSEVQETQYF
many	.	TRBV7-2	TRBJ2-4	TGTGCCAGCAGCCAGAGACAAAAAGGGGTCATTCAGTACTTC	CASSQRQKGVIQYF
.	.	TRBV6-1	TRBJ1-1	TGTGCCAGCAGGGCGGGTGAAGCTTTCTTT	CASRAGEAFF
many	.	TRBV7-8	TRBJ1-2	TGTGCCAGCAGCCCCGGCTACGTCTATGGCTACACCTTC	CASSPGYVYGYTF
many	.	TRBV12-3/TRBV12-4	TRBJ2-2	TGTGCCAGCACGGCCCCCCCCATCGCCACAAACACCGGGGAGCTGTTTTTT	CASTAPPIATNTGELFF
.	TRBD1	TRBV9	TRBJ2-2	TGTGCCAGCAGTTTTGACAGGGTCGGGGAGCTGTTTTTT	CASSFDRVGELFF
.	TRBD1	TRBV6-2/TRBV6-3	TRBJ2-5	TGTGCCAGCTCCGGGACAGTATCGGCAGAGACCCAGTACTTC	CASSGTVSAETQYF